The 21 T cell receptor beta chains below all came from one sample that was sequenced in a study of T cell repertoires in cytomegalovirus infection. MiXCR was run by TCRdb on the reads, yielding one entry per CDR3 protein. The sample shows 600,000 to 700,000 distinct CDR3 sequences, around 30% of them seen only once. For these receptors, no antigen is known. This sample comprised cultured PBMCs, obtained from culture after CMV antigen stimulation. Source of these receptors: a human donor in good health (CMV status not recorded). Some clones in this sample may be carry-over from other donors' samples.

This clonotype turned up a few times. J is TRBJ2-2 and V is TRBV10-1; no clear D. Germline V gene lookup returns CDR1 WNHNN and CDR2 SYGVQD (reference sequence). The CDR3 sequence is 12 residues long. Deletions cut 8 bases from V and 4 bases from J, with 8 bases between. The CDR3 region has the DNA TGCGCCAGCGGGAAAGGCACCGGGGAGCTGTTTTTT. Its protein is CASGKGTGELFF.

A few counts support this clonotype. J is TRBJ1-1 and V is TRBV6-2 or TRBV6-3; D gene ambiguous. CDR1 is MNHEY and CDR2 is SVGEGT in the germline V gene. CDR3 size: 13 residues. V was trimmed by 11 bases and J by 1 base, leaving 14 bases between them. This CDR3 is CAGSGRENTEAFF. For the CDR3, the DNA is TGTGCCGGAAGCGGACGGGAGAACACTGAAGCTTTCTTT.

This clonotype showed up just a few times. This chain links TRBV6-1 with TRBJ2-5; 11 nucleotides align to TRBD2. The CDR3 is made up of 16 amino acids. Losses at the gene ends were 4 bases for V and 1 base for J; bases not matched to a gene: 5. In germline, CDR1 is MNHNS, CDR2 SASEGT. For the CDR3, the DNA is TGTGCCAGCAGTGGACTAGCGGGGACCTCCCAAGAGACCCAGTACTTC. It codes for CASSGLAGTSQETQYF.

This clonotype was found a few times. The V and J genes are TRBV12-3 or TRBV12-4 and TRBJ1-5; tentative D call: TRBD1 (6 bases). The CDR3 loop spans 15 amino acids. Deletions cut 6 bases from V and 4 bases from J, with 16 bases between. The CDR3 nucleotides read TGTGCCAGCAGCCCTCAACAGGGACTGAATCAGCCCCAGCATTTT. It translates to CASSPQQGLNQPQHF.

The chain links TRBV19 to TRBJ1-5; D gene unclear. The germline V gene has CDR1 LNHDA and CDR2 SQIVND (reference sequence). The CDR3 contains 14 residues. The V gene lost 3 bases and the J gene lost 4 bases, with 10 bases spanning the gap. CDR3 coding DNA: TGTGCCAGTAGTATTTGGGGAGATAATCAGCCCCAGCATTTT. Translation gives CASSIWGDNQPQHF.

The gene calls are TRBV12-3 or TRBV12-4 and TRBJ1-6; D not resolved. This CDR3 spans 16 amino acids. Trimming took 7 bases from V and 0 from J, leaving 13 bases between them. The CDR3 is CASNLRMSSYNSPLHF. The CDR3 DNA follows: TGTGCCAGCAATCTCCGTATGAGCTCCTATAATTCACCCCTCCACTTT.

This clonotype was counted many times. V gene TRBV7-8 combines with J gene TRBJ2-7; no definite D call. The germline V gene encodes CDR1 SGHVS and CDR2 FQNEAQ. The CDR3 is 16 amino acids. V lost 3 bases and J lost 6, with 21 bases in between. The chain's CDR3 is CASSFTPQLTTTEQYF. CDR3 bases: TGTGCCAGCAGCTTCACGCCGCAACTGACCACCACCGAGCAGTACTTC.

J is TRBJ2-1 and V is TRBV7-9, with 7 nucleotides matching TRBD2. Looked up from germline, CDR1 is SEHNR and CDR2 is FQNEAQ (reference sequence). V gave up 4 bases and J gave up 7 bases; unmatched junction bases: 10. The CDR3 has 15 amino acids. The CDR3 DNA sequence: TGTGCCAGCAGCTCGAAATATGGCGGGAGAAATGAGCAGTTCTTC. This translates into CASSSKYGGRNEQFF.

This clonotype has at least ten counts. The chain recombines TRBV7-2 with TRBJ2-1; D tentatively reads TRBD1 or TRBD2 (5 bases each). This CDR3 comprises 17 residues. The V gene lost 1 base and the J gene lost 6 bases, with 19 bases spanning the gap. Per germline, CDR1 SGHTA and CDR2 FQGNSA. DNA for the CDR3: TGTGCCAGCAGCTTAGAAAAGACAGCGGACCCTTTCAATGAGCAGTTCTTC. Protein sequence: CASSLEKTADPFNEQFF. Supplemented by reference TRBV7-2 and TRBJ2-1, the full variable domain reads GAGVSQSPSNKVTEKGKDVELRCDPISGHTALYWYRQSLGQGLEFLIYFQGNSAPDKSGLPSDRFSAERTGGSVSTLTIQRTQQEDSAVYLCASSLEKTADPFNEQFFGPGTRLTVL.

The chain employs TRBV3-1 and TRBJ2-3; 8 nucleotides align to TRBD2. V lost 0 bases and J lost 6; bases outside the gene matches: 14. Germline V CDR1 and CDR2: LGHDT, YNNKEL (reference sequence). The CDR3 totals 18 residues. In DNA form, the CDR3 reads TGTGCCAGCAGCCAAGAGGTCTTAGCTAGCGGGTCCCGGGATACGCAGTATTTT. This encodes CASSQEVLASGSRDTQYF.

Here the CDR3 DNA reads TGCAGTGCTAGAGAGCGAGGGGACCTCGGTCAGCCCCAGCATTTT. This encodes CSARERGDLGQPQHF. V gene TRBV20-1 combines with J gene TRBJ1-5, with D possibly being TRBD1 (5 bases). The ends were cut back, 0 bases at V and 6 bases at J, with 15 bases in the middle. The CDR3 has 15 amino acids. Looked up from germline, CDR1 is DFQATT and CDR2 is SNEGSKA (reference sequence).

The V gene is TRBV6-6, the J gene TRBJ2-3; D is perhaps TRBD1 (5 bases). Germline CDR1 reads MNHNY; CDR2 reads SVGAGI (reference sequence). CDR3 length equals 14 residues. Trimming removed 2 bases at V and 2 bases at J, with 8 bases between. The CDR3: CASSYQGFTDTQYF. The CDR3 DNA follows: TGTGCCAGCAGTTACCAGGGCTTCACAGATACGCAGTATTTT.

This rearrangement joins TRBV24-1 to TRBJ1-1, with D perhaps matching TRBD1 (5 bases). Trimming removed 3 bases at V and 5 bases at J, with 12 bases between. CDR1 and CDR2 (germline): KGHDR, SFDVKD. The CDR3 extends over 14 amino acids. Here the CDR3 DNA reads TGTGCCACCAGTGATGGAGGGGTCGGGACTGAAGCTTTCTTT. It codes for CATSDGGVGTEAFF.

The chain recombines TRBV19 with TRBJ2-2; no firm D call. Trimming took 6 bases from V and 6 from J, leaving 11 bases between them. CDR3 size: 13 residues. CDR1 LNHDA and CDR2 SQIVND come from the germline V gene (reference sequence). The CDR3 DNA is TGTGCCAGTAGGACATGGGCGGCCGGGGAGCTGTTTTTT. Protein product: CASRTWAAGELFF. Together with reference TRBV19 and TRBJ2-2, the CDR3 gives the full variable domain: DGGITQSPKYLFRKEGQNVTLSCEQNLNHDAMYWYRQDPGQGLRLIYYSQIVNDFQKGDIAEGYSVSREKKESFPLTVTSAQKNPTAFYLCASRTWAAGELFFGEGSRLTVL.

To note about this clonotype: Relative to the germline gene, one junction end is altered; a read error may explain this. The rearrangement joins TRBV29-1 to TRBJ1-2, with 9 bases fitting TRBD1. The CDR3 extends over 12 amino acids. Germline CDR1 reads SQVTM; CDR2 reads ANQGSEA. CDR3 sequence reads: CSVGSRDRERFF. CDR3 coding DNA: TGCAGCGTTGGGAGCCGGGACAGGGAGAGATTCTTC.

This clonotype was found a few times. The chain joins TRBV5-4 to TRBJ2-3; maybe TRBD2 (6 bases). The length of the CDR3 is 16 residues. V lost 7 bases to trimming and J lost 1 base, with 19 bases between them. Germline CDR1 and CDR2: SGHNT and YYREEE (reference sequence). The CDR3 sequence: CASRLRGGGGTDTQYF. CDR3 DNA sequence: TGTGCCAGCCGCCTTCGAGGTGGCGGGGGCACAGATACGCAGTATTTT.

This clonotype has a handful of counts. CDR3 in DNA: TGTGCCAGCAGCTTAGTCAGTGGAGGGGGGACTAGGGAGGCCTACGAGCAGTACTTC. Translated: CASSLVSGGGTREAYEQYF. This chain connects TRBV7-2 to TRBJ2-7; 8 bases fit TRBD2. The CDR3 has 19 residues. Germline loops: CDR1 SGHTA, CDR2 FQGNSA. V shed 1 base and J 2 bases; nucleotides not matched to a gene: 16. Full variable domain (rest looked up from reference TRBV7-2 and TRBJ2-7): GAGVSQSPSNKVTEKGKDVELRCDPISGHTALYWYRQSLGQGLEFLIYFQGNSAPDKSGLPSDRFSAERTGGSVSTLTIQRTQQEDSAVYLCASSLVSGGGTREAYEQYFGPGTRLTVT.

The rearrangement uses TRBV12-3 or TRBV12-4 and TRBJ1-5; TRBD1 is a possible D gene (6 bases). The CDR3 is made up of 17 amino acids. The V gene lost 4 bases and the J gene lost 9 bases, with 25 bases spanning the gap. The CDR3 sequence: CASSSWSWTAASGPQHF. CDR3 sequence (DNA): TGTGCCAGCAGTTCGTGGAGCTGGACAGCCGCCTCTGGGCCCCAGCATTTT.

This rearrangement joins TRBV7-6 to TRBJ2-5; no clear D. There are 14 residues in the CDR3. Germline V CDR1 and CDR2: SGHVS, FNYEAQ. Trimming removed 5 bases from V and 2 bases from J, with 12 bases in between. The CDR3 DNA sequence: TGTGCCAGCAGCGTATGGACGGAACAAGAGACCCAGTACTTC. Amino acids: CASSVWTEQETQYF.

V usage is TRBV6-1 and J usage is TRBJ2-5; D not resolved. V lost 6 bases to trimming and J lost 4 bases, with 15 bases between them. The germline CDR1 and CDR2 sequences are MNHNS and SASEGT. The CDR3 is 14 amino acids. The CDR3 coding sequence is TGTGCCAGCAGGATGATAACAAACTCAGAGACCCAGTACTTC. Translated: CASRMITNSETQYF.

CDR3: CASSLGESFRGQPQHF. The DNA of the CDR3 is TGTGCCAGCAGCTTAGGGGAGAGTTTTAGAGGTCAGCCCCAGCATTTT. J is TRBJ1-5 and V is TRBV7-2; D unclear. Trimming took off 1 base at V and 6 bases at J, with 16 bases between the two ends. The CDR3 is 16 amino acids. Germline V gene lookup returns CDR1 SGHTA and CDR2 FQGNSA. The full variable domain, with the rest looked up from reference TRBV7-2 and TRBJ1-5, is GAGVSQSPSNKVTEKGKDVELRCDPISGHTALYWYRQSLGQGLEFLIYFQGNSAPDKSGLPSDRFSAERTGGSVSTLTIQRTQQEDSAVYLCASSLGESFRGQPQHFGDGTRLSIL.